A selection of T cell receptor beta chains follows, all from one sample in a study of vaccination effects on CD4 cells after COVID-19. The antigens for these receptors are not known. Here immunoSEQ multiplex PCR was the method, and the copy in TCRdb shows in-frame clones only, minus some. The sample holds tens of thousands of clones, under 80% seen once. The sample in question was CD4+ T cells from PBMCs cultured with HIV peptides, obtained before COVID-19 vaccination. The receptors here all came from a human donor who had a prior SARS-CoV-2 infection. The CDR3 runs from the conserved cysteine through the conserved F or W. The order of the fields is clone size, V gene, D gene, J gene, CDR3 protein. The D gene is left open where the match is weak. Part of the rows lack a size; the others show once, few, many or a class for expanded clones.

abundance: -
v_gene: TRBV3-1/TRBV3-2
d_gene: TRBD2
j_gene: TRBJ2-7
CDR3aa: CASSAGAGGSLRRYF

abundance: -
v_gene: TRBV4-2
d_gene: TRBD2
j_gene: TRBJ2-7
CDR3aa: CASSPALLAGGHEQYF

abundance: few
v_gene: TRBV2
d_gene: TRBD1
j_gene: TRBJ2-7
CDR3aa: CASSRDSYEQYF

abundance: -
v_gene: TRBV7-2
d_gene: -
j_gene: TRBJ1-4
CDR3aa: CASSEGPGEKLFF

abundance: -
v_gene: TRBV6-5
d_gene: -
j_gene: TRBJ1-2
CDR3aa: CASSYSYRMGVGYTF

abundance: -
v_gene: TRBV15
d_gene: -
j_gene: TRBJ2-3
CDR3aa: CATSSSSGSADTQYF

abundance: once
v_gene: TRBV5-6
d_gene: TRBD2
j_gene: TRBJ2-3
CDR3aa: CASSSTYWREGLNTQYF

abundance: -
v_gene: TRBV30
d_gene: -
j_gene: TRBJ2-3
CDR3aa: CAWSGFARDWDGEGVGTDTQYF

abundance: -
v_gene: TRBV23-1
d_gene: TRBD1
j_gene: TRBJ2-7
CDR3aa: CARLRDRSNEQYF

abundance: -
v_gene: TRBV30
d_gene: -
j_gene: TRBJ2-1
CDR3aa: CAWSVRGREQFF

abundance: few
v_gene: TRBV5-8
d_gene: -
j_gene: TRBJ2-7
CDR3aa: CASSPNGFTFGSYEQYF

abundance: -
v_gene: TRBV4-3
d_gene: TRBD2
j_gene: TRBJ2-5
CDR3aa: CASSQGLGLALQETQYF

abundance: -
v_gene: TRBV3-1/TRBV3-2
d_gene: -
j_gene: TRBJ2-1
CDR3aa: CASSLAEGTEQFF

abundance: -
v_gene: TRBV6-1
d_gene: -
j_gene: TRBJ2-5
CDR3aa: CASSEGQATAEETQYF

abundance: -
v_gene: TRBV19
d_gene: -
j_gene: TRBJ1-1
CDR3aa: CASSIVGLSEAFF

abundance: -
v_gene: TRBV15
d_gene: -
j_gene: TRBJ2-7
CDR3aa: CATSRDLSYEQYF

abundance: few
v_gene: TRBV5-1
d_gene: -
j_gene: TRBJ2-1
CDR3aa: CASSLAGLAYNEQFF

abundance: -
v_gene: TRBV7-9
d_gene: -
j_gene: TRBJ2-7
CDR3aa: CASSPIAGYEQYF

abundance: -
v_gene: TRBV5-6
d_gene: -
j_gene: TRBJ2-7
CDR3aa: CASSSRGDMPPYEQYF

abundance: -
v_gene: TRBV5-1
d_gene: TRBD1
j_gene: TRBJ1-1
CDR3aa: CASSTGTVYTEAFF

abundance: -
v_gene: TRBV11-2
d_gene: TRBD2
j_gene: TRBJ2-4
CDR3aa: CASSRGGVAKNIQYF

abundance: -
v_gene: TRBV6-1
d_gene: -
j_gene: TRBJ1-5
CDR3aa: CASSDHRQDNQPQHF

abundance: -
v_gene: TRBV7-2
d_gene: -
j_gene: TRBJ1-2
CDR3aa: CASSLVNSGYGYTF

abundance: -
v_gene: TRBV5-4
d_gene: -
j_gene: TRBJ1-3
CDR3aa: CASSQGDWNTIYF

abundance: -
v_gene: TRBV6-2/TRBV6-3
d_gene: TRBD2
j_gene: TRBJ2-1
CDR3aa: CASSYSIGTSGRGSFLGEQFF

abundance: -
v_gene: TRBV3-1/TRBV3-2
d_gene: TRBD2
j_gene: TRBJ2-1
CDR3aa: CASSQPGLAGGLEFF

abundance: -
v_gene: TRBV18
d_gene: -
j_gene: TRBJ2-1
CDR3aa: CASSLTGQSYNEQFF

abundance: -
v_gene: TRBV15
d_gene: -
j_gene: TRBJ1-6
CDR3aa: CATSPDIGGSPLHF

abundance: -
v_gene: TRBV20-1
d_gene: -
j_gene: TRBJ2-2
CDR3aa: CSAPLTGELFF

abundance: -
v_gene: TRBV2
d_gene: -
j_gene: TRBJ2-6
CDR3aa: CASRKETGANVLTF

abundance: -
v_gene: TRBV10-3
d_gene: -
j_gene: TRBJ1-1
CDR3aa: CAISESQGPEAFF

abundance: -
v_gene: TRBV5-1
d_gene: -
j_gene: TRBJ1-6
CDR3aa: CASSSPSGARENSPLHF

abundance: -
v_gene: TRBV4-2
d_gene: -
j_gene: TRBJ1-3
CDR3aa: CASSDGTSGNTIYF

abundance: once
v_gene: TRBV15
d_gene: TRBD2
j_gene: TRBJ2-7
CDR3aa: CATSRTGREGNEQYF

abundance: -
v_gene: TRBV6-1
d_gene: -
j_gene: TRBJ1-5
CDR3aa: CASSEGLVAGRGNQPQHF

abundance: -
v_gene: TRBV4-3
d_gene: -
j_gene: TRBJ2-7
CDR3aa: CASSQESASVRSEQYF

abundance: -
v_gene: TRBV7-2
d_gene: -
j_gene: TRBJ2-7
CDR3aa: CASSLYRRSHEQYF

abundance: -
v_gene: TRBV27
d_gene: -
j_gene: TRBJ1-6
CDR3aa: CASSSAQGNSPLHF

abundance: -
v_gene: TRBV7-3
d_gene: -
j_gene: TRBJ2-5
CDR3aa: CASSYGQSETQYF

abundance: -
v_gene: TRBV9
d_gene: -
j_gene: TRBJ1-2
CDR3aa: CASSVEGLTGGYTF

abundance: few
v_gene: TRBV9
d_gene: -
j_gene: TRBJ1-1
CDR3aa: CASSTRTENTEAFF

abundance: few
v_gene: TRBV3-1/TRBV3-2
d_gene: -
j_gene: TRBJ1-1
CDR3aa: CASSRLWNTEAFF

abundance: -
v_gene: TRBV5-1
d_gene: -
j_gene: TRBJ2-5
CDR3aa: CASSLASGTGQETQYF

abundance: -
v_gene: TRBV20-1
d_gene: TRBD1
j_gene: TRBJ2-7
CDR3aa: CSAKGAEQYF

abundance: -
v_gene: TRBV28
d_gene: -
j_gene: TRBJ1-3
CDR3aa: CASVLGRPGNTIYF

abundance: -
v_gene: TRBV18
d_gene: TRBD2
j_gene: TRBJ2-3
CDR3aa: CASSTTSGTDTQYF

abundance: -
v_gene: TRBV10-3
d_gene: TRBD2
j_gene: TRBJ2-3
CDR3aa: CAIGTSGGAGDTQYF

abundance: -
v_gene: TRBV28
d_gene: -
j_gene: TRBJ1-4
CDR3aa: CASSHNRALKLFF

abundance: once
v_gene: TRBV15
d_gene: TRBD2
j_gene: TRBJ2-7
CDR3aa: CATSRAASGSYEQYF

abundance: -
v_gene: TRBV2
d_gene: -
j_gene: TRBJ2-1
CDR3aa: CASRDTREFPGLPLGNEQFF

abundance: -
v_gene: TRBV5-1
d_gene: -
j_gene: TRBJ1-3
CDR3aa: CASSFSGFGNTIYF

abundance: few
v_gene: TRBV20-1
d_gene: -
j_gene: TRBJ2-7
CDR3aa: CSASIKAGSYEQYF

abundance: -
v_gene: TRBV5-1
d_gene: -
j_gene: TRBJ1-6
CDR3aa: CASSLEVGINSPLHF

abundance: -
v_gene: TRBV4-3
d_gene: -
j_gene: TRBJ2-1
CDR3aa: CASSLAGRNELEQFF